One and the same sample provided the 20 T cell receptor beta chains below, sequenced in a study of human T cells and chemical hapten exposure. The time point was: patch test 1, 2 weeks after DPC sensitization. The treatment was: therapeutic diphenylcyclopropenone sensitization with weekly scalp DPC. TCRdb used MiXCR to reprocess the RACE reads, holding one entry per CDR3 protein. The repertoire includes some 400,000 distinct CDR3 sequences, roughly 4.8% of them detected once, and 2% to 2.5% sits in the top ten. This sample comprised whole blood, obtained in connection with sensitization to the hapten diphenylcyclopropenone (DPC). These TCRs come from a woman in her forties or fifties with alopecia areata. Some clones in this sample may be carry-over from other donors' samples.

This clonotype was recorded at least ten times. The chain carries TRBV29-1 and TRBJ1-1; the D gene is possibly TRBD1 (5 bases). Trimming took 4 bases from V and 7 from J, leaving 13 bases between them. CDR3 length: 12 residues. CDR1 and CDR2 (germline): SQVTM, ANQGSEA. For the CDR3, the DNA is TGCAGCGTTGTACCGGGGCAGGATGAAGCTTTCTTT. This encodes CSVVPGQDEAFF.

This clonotype appeared many times. This chain joins TRBV2 and TRBJ2-1; tentative D call: TRBD2 (6 bases). The germline V gene has CDR1 SNHLY and CDR2 FYNNEI. V was clipped by 7 bases and J by 2 bases, with 24 bases between them. The CDR3 covers 18 residues. Here the CDR3 reads CASTRDPTAGIPYNEQFF. The CDR3 bases are TGTGCCAGCACCAGGGACCCGACCGCGGGAATCCCCTACAATGAGCAGTTCTTC.

The chain links TRBV5-1 to TRBJ2-3; D remains ambiguous. CDR1 is SGHRS and CDR2 is YFSETQ in the germline V gene. Trimming took off 3 bases at V and 2 bases at J, with 10 bases between the two ends. CDR3 size: 14 residues. The CDR3 here is CASSSTPITDTQYF. The CDR3 region has the DNA TGCGCCAGCAGCTCGACCCCGATCACAGATACGCAGTATTTT.

The rearrangement links TRBV7-9 to TRBJ2-2; 10 bases align to TRBD1. The CDR3 length is 16 residues. Looked up from germline, CDR1 is SEHNR and CDR2 is FQNEAQ (reference sequence). Trimming took 4 bases from V and 1 from J; bases not matched to a gene: 3. CDR3 sequence: CASSSWTGGNTGELFF. The CDR3 DNA reads as TGTGCCAGCAGCTCCTGGACAGGGGGGAACACCGGGGAGCTGTTTTTT. Filled out from reference TRBV7-9 and TRBJ2-2, the complete variable domain reads DTGVSQNPRHKITKRGQNVTFRCDPISEHNRLYWYRQTLGQGPEFLTYFQNEAQLEKSRLLSDRFSAERPKGSFSTLEIQRTEQGDSAMYLCASSSWTGGNTGELFFGEGSRLTVL.

At least ten counts were recorded for this clonotype. The V gene is TRBV5-6, the J gene TRBJ1-4; D is undetermined. V was pared by 10 bases and J by 0 bases, with 10 bases between. The length of the CDR3 is 13 residues. The germline CDR1 and CDR2 sequences are SGHDT and YYEEEE. The CDR3 DNA is TGTGCCGGGCAGGAGTCAACTAATGAAAAACTGTTTTTT. It codes for CAGQESTNEKLFF.

There are a few counts of this clonotype. The chain combines TRBV12-3 or TRBV12-4 with TRBJ1-1; possibly TRBD1 for D (5 bases). This CDR3 is built from 13 residues. Trimming cost V 1 base and J 6 bases, with 9 bases left between them. CDR3 sequence (DNA): TGTGCCAGCAGTTTAGGCGGGGGGGCTGAAGCTTTCTTT. Translating gives CASSLGGGAEAFF.

In its sample, this clonotype was seen many times. The chain is built from TRBV12-3 or TRBV12-4 and TRBJ2-7; TRBD1 might be the D (6 bases). Trimming took off 9 bases at V and 2 bases at J, with 14 bases between the two ends. This CDR3 is 13 amino acids long. This CDR3 reads CARPRGKAYEQYF. The CDR3, as DNA: TGTGCCAGACCCAGGGGTAAGGCCTACGAGCAGTACTTC.

This clonotype was seen ten or more times. The CDR3 here is CASSLYGLDTQYF. CDR3 DNA: TGTGCCAGCAGCCTGTATGGCCTAGATACGCAGTATTTT. The chain couples TRBV27 to TRBJ2-3, with D unresolved. Germline V gene data show CDR1 as MNHEY and CDR2 as SMNVEV (reference sequence). This CDR3 has 13 amino acids. V dropped 6 bases and J dropped 5 bases, with 12 bases sitting between them.

This clonotype was observed at least ten times. V and J are TRBV7-9 and TRBJ2-1, with 7 positions matching TRBD1. The ends lost 5 bases at V and 0 bases at J; junction bases unmatched: 4. Germline lookup yields CDR1 SEHNR and CDR2 FQNEAQ (reference sequence). This CDR3 is 15 amino acids long. CDR3 residues: CASSHTGVSYNEQFF. The CDR3 nucleotides are TGTGCCAGCAGCCACACAGGGGTCTCCTACAATGAGCAGTTCTTC.

J is TRBJ2-1 and V is TRBV6-5; 8 bases fit TRBD2. Losses at the gene ends were 4 bases for V and 8 bases for J; bases not matched to a gene: 10. CDR1 is MNHEY, CDR2 SVGAGI, per germline. This CDR3 comprises 15 residues. The CDR3 loop reads CASSSPSGWGYEQFF. Written as DNA, the CDR3 is TGTGCCAGCAGTTCTCCTAGCGGGTGGGGATATGAGCAGTTCTTC.

This clonotype occurred a few times. The chain carries TRBV5-1 and TRBJ1-6; D is possibly TRBD1 (6 bases). The CDR3 contains 15 residues. Trimming stripped 1 base from V and 11 bases from J, with 16 bases between. CDR1 is SGHRS and CDR2 is YFSETQ in the germline V gene. This CDR3 reads CASSLTGTAEAPLHF. CDR3 DNA: TGCGCCAGCAGCTTGACAGGGACGGCCGAGGCACCCCTCCACTTT.

This clonotype was seen only a few times. The chain couples TRBV6-4 to TRBJ2-2; D assignment may be TRBD1 or TRBD2 (5 bases each). Germline V gives CDR1 MRHNA, CDR2 SNTAGT. V dropped 4 bases and J dropped 0 bases, with 9 bases sitting between them. The CDR3 covers 15 residues. The CDR3 reads CASSAPGPNTGELFF. CDR3 sequence (DNA): TGTGCCAGCAGTGCCCCGGGGCCGAACACCGGGGAGCTGTTTTTT.

This clonotype was counted ten times or more. V and J are TRBV9 and TRBJ2-3; D tentatively reads TRBD1 or TRBD2 (5 bases each). V gave up 0 bases and J gave up 4 bases, with 12 bases separating them. Germline CDR1 SGDLS, CDR2 YYNGEE. This CDR3 is 15 amino acids long. CDR3: CASSVGVGTADTQYF. The DNA for the CDR3 is TGTGCCAGCAGCGTAGGAGTCGGGACGGCAGATACGCAGTATTTT.

This clonotype was seen ten or more times. A read error may explain this, as a much larger clone is one base away. The chain combines TRBV27 with TRBJ1-1; no reliable D call. The CDR3 contains 12 residues. The V gene's germline CDR1 is MNHEY and CDR2 SMNVEV (reference sequence). V gave up 6 bases and J gave up 1 base, with 6 bases separating them. The CDR3 DNA reads TGTGCCAGCAGGTACGGGAACACTGAAGCTTTCTTT. Its translation is CASRYGNTEAFF.

The sample holds many counts of this clonotype. The chain employs TRBV7-2 and TRBJ2-3; 8 bases are shared with TRBD2. V shed 4 bases, J shed 1 base, and the junction held 7 bases outside the gene matches. This CDR3 contains 16 residues. From germline, CDR1 is SGHTA and CDR2 FQGNSA. The CDR3 DNA reads TGTGCCAGCAGCTCAGGAGCGGGGGTGCGCACAGATACGCAGTATTTT. Amino acids: CASSSGAGVRTDTQYF.

This clonotype came up many times. This chain connects TRBV27 to TRBJ1-5; TRBD1 is a possible D gene (5 bases). CDR1 and CDR2 from the germline V gene are MNHEY and SMNVEV (reference sequence). CDR3 length equals 14 residues. The V gene lost 6 bases and the J gene lost 2 bases, with 11 bases spanning the gap. CDR3 in amino acids: CASRNGGGNQPQHF. The CDR3 DNA reads TGTGCCAGCAGGAACGGAGGGGGCAATCAGCCCCAGCATTTT.

About this clonotype itself: A read error may be the cause here, since a much bigger clone is one base away. The rearrangement joins TRBV5-4 to TRBJ2-7; D not certain. The CDR3 contains 16 residues. The germline V gene has CDR1 SGHNT and CDR2 YYREEE (reference sequence). The CDR3 region is CASSLEVIRVFYQQYF. The DNA for the CDR3 is TGTGCCAGCAGCTTGGAAGTCATAAGGGTTTTCTACCAGCAGTACTTC.

The rearrangement joins TRBV7-9 to TRBJ2-3; TRBD1 is a possible D gene (5 bases). CDR3 length: 15 amino acids. CDR1 and CDR2 (germline): SEHNR, FQNEAQ (reference sequence). Trimming left V 5 bases short and J 4 bases short, with 16 bases between. The CDR3 loop is CASSRLQVLSDTQYF. CDR3 bases: TGTGCCAGCAGCCGATTACAGGTCCTCTCAGATACGCAGTATTTT.

This clonotype was recorded at least ten times. As DNA, the CDR3 is TGCGCCAGCAGCTTGGACGCGGCTGGGGGGCAGCCCCAGCATTTT. Its protein product is CASSLDAAGGQPQHF. The chain combines TRBV5-1 with TRBJ1-5; TRBD1 might be the D (5 bases). CDR3 length equals 15 residues. Germline-derived CDR1 and CDR2 are SGHRS and YFSETQ. Trimming took off 0 bases at V and 7 bases at J, with 14 bases between the two ends.

This clonotype came up many times. The chain uses TRBV27 and TRBJ2-7, with a possible D match to TRBD1 (6 bases). V was shortened by 6 bases and J by 6 bases, with 12 bases between the two germline ends. The CDR3 totals 12 residues. CDR1 MNHEY and CDR2 SMNVEV come from the germline V gene (reference sequence). The CDR3 DNA sequence: TGTGCCAGCAGCTGGGGGCAGGGCGAGCAGTACTTC. It encodes CASSWGQGEQYF.